The present entry profiles one T cell receptor (beta chain) with its context. As yet, its antigen is unknown. Under the ViraFEST assay, PBMC were stimulated with viral peptide pools so that antigen-specific CD4+ T cells expanded. Sequencing was performed afterwards. Upon completion of 10 to 11 days in culture, CD4+ T cells were isolated. Two doses of BNT162b2 or mRNA-1273 vaccine were administered to participants. They grew under 2.5 million PBMC in each well, adding approximately 10 IU/ml IL-2 and roughly 9.3 ug/ml peptides. The entry originates in a study of vaccination effects on CD4 cells after COVID-19. The germline V gene encodes CDR1 SGDLS and CDR2 YYNGEE. The CDR3 contains 13 residues. The germline V and J ends were trimmed by 2 bases and 1 base, with 6 bases remaining between them. Generated by immunoSEQ multiplex PCR, the TCRdb table keeps only in-frame clones and is missing some. This table has tens of thousands of clones, roughly 81% appearing once.

This TCR was recovered from a human donor who received a COVID-19 vaccine. The material was CD4+ T cells from PBMCs cultured with HCoV-229E spike peptides, obtained after COVID-19 vaccination. The rearrangement joins TRBV9 to TRBJ1-1; perhaps TRBD1 as D (5 bases). CDR3 sequence reads: CASSVQGNTEAFF. The CDR3 bases are TGTGCCAGCAGCGTGCAGGGGAACACTGAAGCTTTCTTT.